A selection of T cell receptor beta chains follows, all from one sample in a study of CXCR3-negative and CXCR3-positive naive CD8 T cells. TCRdb derives one entry per CDR3 protein from the 5' RACE reads, leaving out DNA. This sample's clone table lists fewer than 10,000 distinct CDR3 sequences. Sequenced input: naive CXCR3+ CD8+ T cells from blood. These receptors all come from a human donor in good health. Some clones in this sample may be carry-over from other donors' samples. CDR3s include the opening cysteine and the closing phenylalanine or tryptophan. Clone size is stated in some rows and not others, as once, few, many or a class when expanded.

clone_size	j_call	v_call	cdr3_length	cdr3_aa
medium-sized	TRBJ2-1	TRBV20-1	16	CSASPLKSGSGNEQFF
medium-sized	TRBJ1-2	TRBV20-1	14	CSAHLGGEGYGYTF
-	TRBJ2-1	TRBV6-2/TRBV6-3	14	CASSVSGRGNEQFF
-	TRBJ2-6	TRBV6-5	16	CASNLVGHSGANVLTF
-	TRBJ1-6	TRBV5-4	15	CASSLNDRPNSPLHF
medium-sized	TRBJ2-5	TRBV11-2	16	CASRGRTGGYQETQYF
-	TRBJ2-7	TRBV7-6	16	CASSLERGTGLYEQYF
-	TRBJ2-5	TRBV13	13	CASSSTEQETQYF
medium-sized	TRBJ2-1	TRBV29-1	16	CSVEGHHFMTYNEQFF
-	TRBJ1-1	TRBV7-2	14	CASSQPGENTEAFF
-	TRBJ2-7	TRBV12-3/TRBV12-4	15	CASSFPGTGDYEQYF
-	TRBJ2-7	TRBV14	16	CASSHASGRVMYEQYF
-	TRBJ2-7	TRBV2	14	CASTGLAGGGEQYF
medium-sized	TRBJ2-2	TRBV12-3/TRBV12-4	13	CASSLGGDGELFF
-	TRBJ1-2	TRBV6-2/TRBV6-3	14	CASRQDGLLYGYTF
-	TRBJ2-1	TRBV7-7	16	CASSLEAGLSGGEQFF
-	TRBJ2-1	TRBV20-1	15	CSAATGTGPHNEQFF
-	TRBJ2-3	TRBV14	15	CASSPRDWMTDTQYF
medium-sized	TRBJ2-7	TRBV4-1	15	CASSHRTSGSYEQYF
-	TRBJ1-5	TRBV5-1	12	CASSLDGQPQHF
medium-sized	TRBJ2-7	TRBV5-1	13	CASSRDRSYEQYF
-	TRBJ2-2	TRBV7-9	16	CASSGRDRELSGELFF
medium-sized	TRBJ2-5	TRBV29-1	13	CSVEAWTGETQYF
-	TRBJ2-1	TRBV6-1	13	CASGPGWRNEQFF
-	TRBJ2-1	TRBV12-3/TRBV12-4	15	CASSFYGAGVNEQFF